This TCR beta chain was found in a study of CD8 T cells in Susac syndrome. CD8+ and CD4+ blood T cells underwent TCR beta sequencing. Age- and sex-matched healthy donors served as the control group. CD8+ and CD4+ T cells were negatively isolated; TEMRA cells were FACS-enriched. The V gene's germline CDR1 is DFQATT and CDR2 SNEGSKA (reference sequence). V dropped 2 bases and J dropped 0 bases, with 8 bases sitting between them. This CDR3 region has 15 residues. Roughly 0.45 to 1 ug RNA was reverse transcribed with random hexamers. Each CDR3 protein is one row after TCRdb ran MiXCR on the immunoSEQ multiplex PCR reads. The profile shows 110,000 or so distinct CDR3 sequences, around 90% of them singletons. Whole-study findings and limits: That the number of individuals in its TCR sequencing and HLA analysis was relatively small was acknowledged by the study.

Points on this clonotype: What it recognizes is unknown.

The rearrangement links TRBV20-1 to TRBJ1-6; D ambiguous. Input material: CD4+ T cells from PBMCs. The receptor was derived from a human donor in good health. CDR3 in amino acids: CSARSGASYNSPLHF. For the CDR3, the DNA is TGCAGTGCTAGATCGGGAGCCTCCTATAATTCACCCCTCCACTTT.